Presented here are 14 T cell receptor beta chains from one specimen sequenced in a study of blood T cell repertoires in COVID-19. Clones were read by immunoSEQ multiplex PCR, and TCRdb kept only the in-frame ones, dropping some. The sample lists fewer than 200,000 clones; 70% to 90% were seen once. The sequenced material came from PBMCs or T cells enriched from blood (not recorded which). The receptor set was obtained from a middle-aged woman in a cohort exposed to, infected with or recovered from COVID-19 (not recorded which).

This clone was found a few times. The chain links TRBV7-8 to TRBJ2-7, with 7 bases aligning to TRBD1. CDR1 is SGHVS and CDR2 is FQNEAQ in the germline V gene. The CDR3 runs 14 residues. The J segment lost 2 bases and the V segment lost 1 base, leaving 2 bases of the junction unmatched. This chain's CDR3 is CASSLGGTAYEQYF. The CDR3, as DNA: TGTGCCAGCAGCTTAGGAGGGACAGCCTACGAGCAGTACTTC.

The chain couples TRBV6-5 to TRBJ1-2; no clear D. The V gene lost 6 bases and the J gene lost 2 bases, with 13 bases spanning the gap. Looked up from germline, CDR1 is MNHEY and CDR2 is SVGAGI. The CDR3 spans 14 residues. The CDR3 sequence: CASSQGAENYGYTF. The CDR3 DNA is TGTGCCAGCAGCCAAGGAGCCGAAAACTATGGCTACACCTTC.

V and J are TRBV9 and TRBJ2-1; D perhaps matches TRBD2 (6 bases). The V end lost 0 bases, the J end lost 9 bases, and 16 bases lay between the germline ends. Germline V gives CDR1 SGDLS, CDR2 YYNGEE. The CDR3 has 15 amino acids. CDR3 nucleotide sequence: TGTGCCAGCAGCGTAGACAGCTCCGGGGGAACTGAGCAGTTCTTC. It is translated as CASSVDSSGGTEQFF.

This rearrangement joins TRBV5-6 to TRBJ1-4; D not certain. Trimming stripped 0 bases from V and 9 bases from J, with 9 bases between. Germline CDR1 and CDR2: SGHDT and YYEEEE. This CDR3 has 13 residues. CDR3 DNA sequence: TGTGCCAGCAGCTTGGACGTCAGTAAAAAACTGTTTTTT. It yields the protein CASSLDVSKKLFF.

J is TRBJ1-5 and V is TRBV6-5; TRBD1 matches 10 bases. Germline V lookup: CDR1 MNHEY, CDR2 SVGAGI. CDR3 length: 14 amino acids. The junction had 5 bases not matched to a gene; V was cut back by 10 bases and J by 2 bases. This CDR3 reads CAIDRGLGNQPQHF. The DNA for the CDR3 is TGTGCCATCGACAGGGGGCTTGGCAATCAGCCCCAGCATTTT.

The chain couples TRBV27 to TRBJ2-2, with D possibly matching TRBD1 (6 bases). Trimming left V 3 bases short and J 5 bases short, with 13 bases between. The CDR3 consists of 15 residues. Germline values: CDR1 MNHEY, CDR2 SMNVEV (reference sequence). The CDR3 nucleotides are TGTGCCAGCAGTTTTGTGGGGGCGACAACCGGGGAGCTGTTTTTT. Its protein is CASSFVGATTGELFF.

This clone was picked up one time. The chain is built from TRBV6-1 and TRBJ1-1, with D possibly being TRBD1 (5 bases). CDR1 and CDR2 (germline): MNHNS, SASEGT. Trimming removed 4 bases at V and 4 bases at J, with 19 bases between. The CDR3 runs to 16 residues. CDR3 region: CASSVSPGLTRTEAFF. The CDR3 DNA reads TGTGCCAGCAGTGTCTCACCGGGACTCACCCGCACTGAAGCTTTCTTT.

CDR3 residues: CAWSRPWTGGDSPLHF. CDR3 DNA: TGTGCCTGGAGCCGACCCTGGACAGGAGGCGATTCACCCCTCCACTTT. V and J are TRBV30 and TRBJ1-6, with 7 bases fitting TRBD1. This CDR3 comprises 16 residues. J was trimmed by 8 bases and V by 3 bases; bases with no gene match: 13. Germline V CDR1 and CDR2: GTSNPN, SVGIG (reference sequence).

DNA for the CDR3: TGTGCCAGCAGCTTAGCCGGGGGGGCCAGGTACGAGCAGTACTTC. It is translated as CASSLAGGARYEQYF. The genes are TRBV7-8 and TRBJ2-7, with 8 bases aligning to TRBD2. This CDR3 comprises 15 residues. V dropped 0 bases and J dropped 4; count of bases not matched to a gene: 5. CDR1 and CDR2 (germline): SGHVS, FQNEAQ. Using reference TRBV7-8 and TRBJ2-7 for the parts outside the CDR3, the full variable domain is GAGVSQSPRYKVAKRGQDVALRCDPISGHVSLFWYQQALGQGPEFLTYFQNEAQLDKSGLPSDRFFAERPEGSVSTLKIQRTQQEDSAVYLCASSLAGGARYEQYFGPGTRLTVT.

A remark on this clone: Germline and junction disagree at one end, which may indicate a read error. V is TRBV3-1 (or the pseudogene TRBV3-2) and J is TRBJ2-2; D not certain. Germline CDR1 and CDR2: LGHDT and YNNKEL (reference sequence). The length of the CDR3 is 16 residues. CDR3 DNA sequence: TGTGCCAGCACCCAAAGCGCAAACCAAAACACCGGGGAGCTGTTTTTT. Its translation is CASTQSANQNTGELFF.

This clone was observed once. The chain combines TRBV4-1 with TRBJ1-1; D uncertain. Germline lookup yields CDR1 MGHRA and CDR2 YSYEKL. Trimming shortened V by 0 bases and J by 3 bases, and 8 bases separated the two germline ends. The CDR3 runs 14 residues. The CDR3 sequence is CASSQEAGDTEAFF. In DNA form, the CDR3 reads TGCGCCAGCAGCCAAGAAGCCGGAGACACTGAAGCTTTCTTT.

The chain is built from TRBV4-3 and TRBJ2-7; 10 bases are shared with TRBD2. This CDR3 region has 14 residues. Germline V gives CDR1 LGHNA, CDR2 YSLEER. J gave up 4 bases and V 1 base, and 1 base lay outside the gene matches. CDR3 loop: CASSQALAGYEQYF. The DNA for the CDR3 is TGCGCCAGCAGCCAAGCACTAGCGGGGTACGAGCAGTACTTC.

The CDR3, as DNA: TGTGCCAGCAGGGACAGGACCTACACTGAAGCTTTCTTT. Encoded protein: CASRDRTYTEAFF. This chain connects TRBV6-5 to TRBJ1-1; the match to TRBD1 covers 7 bases. Germline CDR1 is MNHEY and CDR2 is SVGAGI. The trim removed 6 bases at V and 3 bases at J, leaving 4 bases unmatched. This CDR3 is built from 13 residues.

The chain recombines TRBV12-3 or TRBV12-4 with TRBJ1-2, with D hard to call. The CDR3 contains 13 residues. The germline V and J ends were trimmed by 4 bases and 5 bases, with 11 bases remaining between them. DNA for the CDR3: TGTGCCAGCAGTTCAGGCAACTTATATGGCTACACCTTC. The encoded protein is CASSSGNLYGYTF.